Below are 6 T cell receptor beta chains sequenced from a single sample in a study of T cell repertoires in cytomegalovirus infection. TCRdb redid the calling of the reads with MiXCR, one entry per CDR3 protein. The sample shows 700,000 to 850,000 distinct CDR3 sequences, approximately 32% of them seen only once. These receptors are not linked to any known antigen. The material was cultured CD8+ T cells from PBMCs, obtained from culture after CMV antigen stimulation. These TCRs come from a human donor in good health (CMV status not recorded). Some clones in this sample may be carry-over from other donors' samples.

This clonotype came up a few times. J is TRBJ2-7 and V is TRBV11-1; D is unclear. V was pared by 1 base and J by 2 bases, with 12 bases between. There are 15 residues in the CDR3. The germline V gene encodes CDR1 SGHAT and CDR2 FQDESV (reference sequence). CDR3 region: CASSLDDSPAYEQYV. The CDR3 region has the DNA TGTGCCAGCAGCTTAGATGACTCGCCTGCCTACGAGCAGTACGTC.

This chain uses TRBV5-4 with TRBJ1-1; D might be TRBD1 (5 bases). Looked up from germline, CDR1 is SGHNT and CDR2 is YYREEE (reference sequence). The CDR3 is 15 residues long. The V end lost 1 base, the J end lost 0 bases, and 10 bases lay between the germline ends. The DNA of the CDR3 is TGTGCCAGCAGCTTGTTCGGGGACCTGAACACTGAAGCTTTCTTT. Residues: CASSLFGDLNTEAFF.

This clonotype was detected only a few times. The CDR3 loop is CSARLTDWSYEQYF. For the CDR3, the DNA is TGCAGTGCTCGGCTGACAGACTGGTCCTACGAGCAGTACTTC. V usage is TRBV20-1 and J usage is TRBJ2-7; a possible D gene is TRBD1 (5 bases). The V and J ends lost 5 bases and 1 base respectively, with 15 bases between them. The CDR3 runs 14 residues. Germline CDR1 DFQATT, CDR2 SNEGSKA (reference sequence).

J is TRBJ2-6 and V is TRBV3-1, with D possibly matching TRBD1 (5 bases). The V gene lost 0 bases and the J gene lost 0 bases, with 18 bases spanning the gap. CDR3 length: 20 residues. The germline V gene has CDR1 LGHDT and CDR2 YNNKEL (reference sequence). In DNA, the CDR3 is TGTGCCAGCAGCCAAGATTGGAGACAGAAGGGGAACTCTGGGGCCAACGTCCTGACTTTC. Translating gives CASSQDWRQKGNSGANVLTF.

Only a few counts were recorded for this clonotype. The chain uses TRBV6-2 or TRBV6-3 and TRBJ2-5, with 7 bases lining up with TRBD1. The length of the CDR3 is 20 residues. The V and J ends lost 0 bases and 0 bases, in that order; junction bases with no gene match: 16. Germline lookup yields CDR1 MNHEY and CDR2 SVGEGT. The CDR3 loop reads CASSYSKLGRGGRNQETQYF. The CDR3 DNA sequence: TGTGCCAGCAGTTACTCGAAATTGGGACGAGGGGGCAGGAACCAAGAGACCCAGTACTTC.

This rearrangement joins TRBV7-4 to TRBJ2-3, with TRBD1 as a possible D gene (6 bases). CDR3 length: 15 residues. CDR1 and CDR2 from the germline V gene are SGHVT and SQSDAQ. V was trimmed by 5 bases and J by 2 bases, leaving 14 bases between them. As DNA, the CDR3 is TGTGCCAGCAGCCACCCAGGGGCTATCACAGATACGCAGTATTTT. Translating gives CASSHPGAITDTQYF.